Below, one T cell receptor (beta chain) is given with its context. From germline, CDR1 is KGHSH and CDR2 LQKENI. V lost 3 bases, J lost 3 bases, and 4 bases stayed unmatched. This CDR3 is 15 amino acids long. The sample belongs to a study of blood T cell repertoires in COVID-19. In the study overall: Some COVID-19 samples were acute and others convalescent; all came from the United States, Italy and Spain.

TCRdb's copy holds only in-frame clones and misses some; the assay was immunoSEQ multiplex PCR. This sample has some 80,000 clones; less than 90% occur once, and the top ten carry around 5.3%. This sequence originates from a man in his 60s with active or convalescent COVID-19. Sequencing used peripheral blood. This rearrangement joins TRBV18 to TRBJ1-5; 8 nucleotides align to TRBD1. CDR3 bases: TGTGCCAGCTCACCCAGGACAGGGTACAATCAGCCCCAGCATTTT. Amino acid sequence: CASSPRTGYNQPQHF.